These 2 T cell receptor beta chains share one sample of origin, sequenced in a study of T cell responses to AZD1222 COVID-19 vaccine. TCRdb's table, derived via immunoSEQ multiplex PCR, lists solely in-frame clones and lacks some. This table holds roughly 80,000 clones, around nine tenths found once. Sample: peripheral blood, taken on day 0 of AZD1222 vaccination. All receptors derive from an adult in good health.

In DNA, the CDR3 is TGTGCCAGCAGCCAAGGAGCTAGCGTCCATGAGCAGTTCTTC. Residues: CASSQGASVHEQFF. The gene calls are TRBV3-1 (or the pseudogene TRBV3-2) and TRBJ2-1; tentative D call: TRBD2 (6 bases). Germline V gene sequence: CDR1 LGHDT, CDR2 YNNKEL (reference sequence). Between the trimmed V and J ends, which lost 1 base and 8 bases, there was a span of 12 bases. This CDR3 has 14 residues.

This chain joins TRBV2 and TRBJ1-4, with D unclear. The CDR3 totals 17 residues. V was shortened by 3 bases and J by 0 bases, with 14 bases between the two germline ends. Per germline, CDR1 SNHLY and CDR2 FYNNEI. The CDR3 DNA sequence: TGTGCCAGCAGTGAGCAACTTATATATGCAACTAATGAAAAACTGTTTTTT. Its translation: CASSEQLIYATNEKLFF.